This paragraph covers one T cell receptor beta chain sequence. No antigen is known for it. The data are from a study of identifying expanded T cells in peripheral blood. Germline values: CDR1 WSHSY, CDR2 SAAADI. CDR3 length: 15 residues. Trimming removed 1 base at V and 5 bases at J, with 13 bases between. No infections or other immune events were documented during collection. Study results and caveats: Roughly two-week clone count variance significantly increased as total template count grew. Differentially abundant clones: 0.95 to 1.5 between replicates, approximately 15 at around 15 days, 19 to 20 at four.

TCRdb keeps only in-frame clones here, not all; method: immunoSEQ multiplex PCR. This table holds under 130,000 clones, roughly 90% found once. The V and J genes are TRBV10-2 and TRBJ2-3; D gene uncertain. The receptor was derived from a person aged 18 to 70 in good health. Specimen: blood. The CDR3: CASSEFSPPGDTQYF. CDR3 sequence (DNA): TGCGCCAGCAGTGAGTTTAGTCCCCCGGGAGATACGCAGTATTTT.